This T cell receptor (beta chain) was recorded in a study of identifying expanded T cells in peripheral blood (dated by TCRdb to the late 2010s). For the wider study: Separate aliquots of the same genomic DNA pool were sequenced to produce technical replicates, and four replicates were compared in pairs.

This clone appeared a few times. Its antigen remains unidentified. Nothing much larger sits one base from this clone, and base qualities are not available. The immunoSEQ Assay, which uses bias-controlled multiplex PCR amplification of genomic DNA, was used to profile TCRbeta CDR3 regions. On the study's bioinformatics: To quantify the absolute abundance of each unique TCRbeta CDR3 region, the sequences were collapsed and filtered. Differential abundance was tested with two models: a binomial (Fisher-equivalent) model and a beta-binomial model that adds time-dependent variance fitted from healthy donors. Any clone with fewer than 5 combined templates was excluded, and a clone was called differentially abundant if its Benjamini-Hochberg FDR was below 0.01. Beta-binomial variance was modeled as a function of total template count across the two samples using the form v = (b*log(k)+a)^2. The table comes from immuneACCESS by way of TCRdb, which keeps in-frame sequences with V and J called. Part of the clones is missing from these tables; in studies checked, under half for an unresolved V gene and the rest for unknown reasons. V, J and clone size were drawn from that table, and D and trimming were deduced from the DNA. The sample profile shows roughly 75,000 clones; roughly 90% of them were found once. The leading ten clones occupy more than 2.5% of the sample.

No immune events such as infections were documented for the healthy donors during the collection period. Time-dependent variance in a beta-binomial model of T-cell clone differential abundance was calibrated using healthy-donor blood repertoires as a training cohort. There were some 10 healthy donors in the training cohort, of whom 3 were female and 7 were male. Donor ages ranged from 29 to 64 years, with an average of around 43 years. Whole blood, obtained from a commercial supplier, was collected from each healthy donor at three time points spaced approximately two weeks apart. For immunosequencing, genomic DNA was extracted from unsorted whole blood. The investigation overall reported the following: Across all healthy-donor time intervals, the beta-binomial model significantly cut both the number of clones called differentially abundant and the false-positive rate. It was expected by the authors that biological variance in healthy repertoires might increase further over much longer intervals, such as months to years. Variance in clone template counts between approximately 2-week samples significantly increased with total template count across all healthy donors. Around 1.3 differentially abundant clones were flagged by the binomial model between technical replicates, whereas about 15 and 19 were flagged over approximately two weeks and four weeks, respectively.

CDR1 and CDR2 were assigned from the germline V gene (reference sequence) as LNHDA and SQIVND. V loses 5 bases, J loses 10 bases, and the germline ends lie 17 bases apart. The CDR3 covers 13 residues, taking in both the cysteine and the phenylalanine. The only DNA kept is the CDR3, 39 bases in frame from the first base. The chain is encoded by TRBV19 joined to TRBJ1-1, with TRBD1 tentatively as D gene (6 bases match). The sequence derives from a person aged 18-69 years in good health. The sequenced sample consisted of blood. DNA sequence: TGTGCCAGTAGTTCGTATCACGGGGACATAGCTTTCTTT. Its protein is CASSSYHGDIAFF.